This TCR beta chain stems from a study of cytomegalovirus exposure and HLA in healthy donors. The trim removed 4 bases at V and 4 bases at J, leaving 8 bases unmatched. In germline, CDR1 is SGHTA, CDR2 FQGNSA. The CDR3 has 16 residues. PCR amplification relied on 60 Vbeta primers (plus 13 Jbeta primers). Clones were sequenced by immunoSEQ multiplex PCR, and TCRdb holds only the in-frame ones, with some missing. The sample lists more than 95,000 clones; less than 85% were seen once. Study-level findings and limits: The authors enumerated around 150 TCR beta chains as linked to cytomegalovirus. The study assumed roughly uniform donor sequencing depth for presence/absence analyses. Reports state that TCR beta sequences accurately predicted most subjects' HLA-A and HLA-B alleles.

On this clone: Its antigen is still unknown.

Material: PBMCs. The chain uses TRBV7-2 and TRBJ2-1; 9 nucleotides match TRBD2. This receptor was identified in a woman aged 18-29 years in good health and CMV-seropositive. Here the CDR3 reads CASSSPTSGPYNEQFF. The CDR3, as DNA: TGTGCCAGCAGCTCCCCAACTAGCGGGCCATACAATGAGCAGTTCTTC.